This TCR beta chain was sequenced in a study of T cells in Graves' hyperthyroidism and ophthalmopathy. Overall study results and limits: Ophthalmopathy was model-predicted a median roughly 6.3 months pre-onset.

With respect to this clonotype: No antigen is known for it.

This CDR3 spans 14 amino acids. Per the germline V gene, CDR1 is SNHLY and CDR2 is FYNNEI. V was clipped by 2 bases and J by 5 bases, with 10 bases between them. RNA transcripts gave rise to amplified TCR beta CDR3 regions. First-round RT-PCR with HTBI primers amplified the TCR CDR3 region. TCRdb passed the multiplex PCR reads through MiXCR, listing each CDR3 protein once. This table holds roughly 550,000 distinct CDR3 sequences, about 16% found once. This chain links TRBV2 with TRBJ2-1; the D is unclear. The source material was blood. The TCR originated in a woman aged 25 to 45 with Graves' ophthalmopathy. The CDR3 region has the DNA TGTGCCAGCAGTGAATCAAGCACCAACAATGAGCAGTTCTTC. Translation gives CASSESSTNNEQFF. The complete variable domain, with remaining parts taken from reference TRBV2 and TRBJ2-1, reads EPEVTQTPSHQVTQMGQEVILRCVPISNHLYFYWYRQILGQKVEFLVSFYNNEISEKSEIFDDQFSVERPDGSNFTLKIRSTKLEDSAMYFCASSESSTNNEQFFGPGTRLTVL.